One and the same sample provided the 27 T cell receptor beta chains below, sequenced in a study of OX40 agonist ivuxolimab in advanced cancers. Sequencing was performed with immunoSEQ multiplex PCR; in TCRdb, only in-frame clones are kept and a portion is missing. The table shows over 50,000 clones, with less than 85% occurring only once. The sample here was CD4+ or CD8+ T cells sorted from blood, taken in a trial of the OX40 agonist ivuxolimab. The source of these receptors is an adult with an advanced solid tumor such as melanoma, head and neck, liver or kidney cancer.

A single count supports this clone. The genes are TRBV6-6 and TRBJ1-3; a weak D match, TRBD1 (5 bases). Germline lookup yields CDR1 MNHNY and CDR2 SVGAGI (reference sequence). Trimming pared 7 bases from V and 11 bases from J, leaving 21 bases between. The length of the CDR3 is 14 residues. The CDR3 is CASKGRDGNIAIYF. CDR3 coding DNA: TGTGCCAGCAAGGGGCGTGATGGAAACATTGCCATATATTTT.

The V and J genes are TRBV7-2 and TRBJ2-7; 10 bases fit TRBD1. Losses at the gene ends were 4 bases for V and 3 bases for J; bases not matched to a gene: 6. There are 15 residues in the CDR3. Germline CDR1 and CDR2: SGHTA and FQGNSA. The DNA of the CDR3 is TGTGCCAGCAGCTCTCGACAGGGGGCGATCTACGAGCAGTACTTC. Translated, it gives CASSSRQGAIYEQYF.

The V call is TRBV18, the J call TRBJ2-7; D gene uncertain. The CDR3 sequence is 12 residues long. The germline gives CDR1 KGHSH, CDR2 LQKENI. V was clipped by 2 bases and J by 2 bases, with 4 bases between them. In nucleotides, the CDR3 is TGTGCCAGCTCACCAGGGCCCTACGAGCAGTACTTC. Translated: CASSPGPYEQYF.

The V and J genes are TRBV4-1 and TRBJ2-6, with 12 bases lining up with TRBD2. There are 18 residues in the CDR3. Germline V lookup: CDR1 MGHRA, CDR2 YSYEKL. Trimming at V came to 5 bases and at J to 0 bases, leaving 5 bases not matched to a gene. The CDR3 sequence is CASSSLAGGTSGANVLTF. In DNA form, the CDR3 reads TGCGCCAGCAGCTCTCTAGCGGGAGGGACCTCTGGGGCCAACGTCCTGACTTTC.

The chain combines TRBV19 with TRBJ2-7; a weak D match, TRBD1 (5 bases). V was shortened by 8 bases and J by 0 bases, with 14 bases between the two germline ends. The CDR3 spans 14 residues. Germline assignment: CDR1 LNHDA and CDR2 SQIVND (reference sequence). This CDR3 is CASGHAGSSYEQYF. CDR3 coding DNA: TGTGCCAGTGGACACGCAGGAAGCTCCTACGAGCAGTACTTC.

This rearrangement joins TRBV11-1 to TRBJ1-2, with D unresolved. Trimming stripped 1 base from V and 4 bases from J, with 13 bases between. The length of the CDR3 is 15 residues. Looked up from germline, CDR1 is SGHAT and CDR2 is FQDESV (reference sequence). The CDR3 DNA reads TGTGCCAGCAGCTTAGATTCCGACGGAGCCTATGGCTACACCTTC. Encoded protein: CASSLDSDGAYGYTF.

V is TRBV2 and J is TRBJ1-1; 7 positions agree with TRBD1. CDR3 length: 15 residues. Trimming took 4 bases from V and 2 from J; bases not matched to a gene: 7. CDR1 and CDR2 from the germline V gene are SNHLY and FYNNEI. The DNA of the CDR3 is TGTGCCAGCAGTGCCTCGGGACAGTTAAACACTGAAGCTTTCTTT. Translated: CASSASGQLNTEAFF.

The rearrangement uses TRBV28 and TRBJ1-4, with a weak D call TRBD1 (6 bases). Germline CDR1 and CDR2: MDHEN and SYDVKM. The V and J ends lost 2 bases and 7 bases respectively, with 20 bases between them. The CDR3 consists of 17 residues. This CDR3 is CASSLVQGGGIGEKLFF. The DNA of the CDR3 is TGTGCCAGCAGTTTAGTACAGGGCGGAGGAATAGGTGAAAAACTGTTTTTT.

The table lists this clone with a count of one. The gene calls are TRBV30 and TRBJ1-1; the D gene is possibly TRBD1 (6 bases). This CDR3 is built from 14 residues. CDR1 is GTSNPN, CDR2 SVGIG, per germline (reference sequence). V lost 4 bases and J 1 base, leaving 13 bases between the germline ends. CDR3 loop: CAWTVGGWNTEAFF. CDR3 coding DNA: TGTGCCTGGACGGTAGGGGGATGGAACACTGAAGCTTTCTTT.

This chain uses TRBV5-1 with TRBJ1-2, with 9 bases that match TRBD1. CDR3 size: 16 residues. The V and J ends lost 3 bases and 7 bases, in that order; junction bases with no gene match: 13. Germline V lookup: CDR1 SGHRS, CDR2 YFSETQ. CDR3 protein: CASSSLMGQGPGGYTF. The CDR3 coding sequence is TGCGCCAGCAGCTCCCTCATGGGACAGGGCCCTGGTGGCTACACCTTC.

The chain has TRBV5-8 and TRBJ1-1, with TRBD1 as a possible D gene (5 bases). Germline CDR1 and CDR2: SGHTS and YDEGEE. Trimming left V 3 bases short and J 5 bases short, with 20 bases between. The CDR3 sequence is 16 residues long. CDR3 coding DNA: TGTGCCAGCAGCTCGGGGCCCTCACAGGCCGGGACTGAAGCTTTCTTT. It encodes CASSSGPSQAGTEAFF.

The chain uses TRBV5-6 and TRBJ2-1, with D perhaps TRBD1 (5 bases). CDR1 and CDR2 from the germline V gene are SGHDT and YYEEEE. This CDR3 spans 14 amino acids. V shed 4 bases and J shed 9 bases, with 17 bases lying between them. The CDR3 here is CASSLRTSWGEQFF. CDR3 DNA sequence: TGTGCCAGCAGCCTGAGGACATCTTGGGGTGAGCAGTTCTTC.

The chain couples TRBV19 to TRBJ2-7, with 7 bases identical to TRBD2. From germline, CDR1 is LNHDA and CDR2 SQIVND (reference sequence). The CDR3 has 12 amino acids. V was pared by 3 bases and J by 5 bases, with 1 base of the junction left unmatched. The CDR3 nucleotides are TGTGCCAGTAGTATGGGAGGGGACGAGCAGTACTTC. This encodes CASSMGGDEQYF.

This clone appeared a single time. This rearrangement joins TRBV9 to TRBJ2-3; 9 nucleotides align to TRBD1. The trim removed 4 bases at V and 4 bases at J, leaving 7 bases unmatched. In germline, CDR1 is SGDLS, CDR2 YYNGEE. There are 15 residues in the CDR3. CDR3 sequence reads: CASSNTGGVSDTQYF. CDR3 DNA: TGTGCCAGCAGCAACACAGGGGGCGTATCAGATACGCAGTATTTT.

This chain connects TRBV4-2 to TRBJ1-5; D gene unclear. The V end was cut by 0 bases, the J end by 7 bases, with 7 bases between. The CDR3 runs 13 residues. CDR1 is LGHNA and CDR2 is YNFKEQ in the germline V gene. DNA of the CDR3: TGTGCCAGCAGCCAAGACGGAAACCAGCCCCAGCATTTT. Its protein product is CASSQDGNQPQHF.

This chain connects TRBV28 to TRBJ2-7; the D is unclear. The V and J ends lost 3 bases and 6 bases respectively, with 9 bases between them. The germline CDR1 and CDR2 sequences are MDHEN and SYDVKM. The CDR3 sequence is 12 residues long. The CDR3 sequence is CASSFFMREQYF. CDR3 DNA: TGTGCCAGCAGTTTTTTCATGCGCGAGCAGTACTTC.

The V gene is TRBV6-6, the J gene TRBJ1-2, with D possibly matching TRBD1 (6 bases). The length of the CDR3 is 14 residues. V gave up 6 bases and J gave up 2 bases, with 13 bases separating them. The germline CDR1 and CDR2 sequences are MNHNY and SVGAGI (reference sequence). The CDR3 loop is CASSGWGQNYGYTF. The CDR3 DNA sequence: TGTGCCAGCAGCGGTTGGGGACAAAACTATGGCTACACCTTC.

In its sample, this clone was seen once. The chain couples TRBV5-1 to TRBJ2-1, with 7 nucleotides matching TRBD2. The CDR3 is 20 amino acids. Germline lookup yields CDR1 SGHRS and CDR2 YFSETQ. Trimming at V came to 3 bases and at J to 6 bases, leaving 24 bases not matched to a gene. The CDR3 sequence: CASSWRAATSLPGVPNEQFF. CDR3 in DNA: TGCGCCAGCAGCTGGAGAGCCGCGACTAGCCTCCCTGGGGTACCCAATGAGCAGTTCTTC.

The chain couples TRBV5-6 to TRBJ2-5; 13 nucleotides agree with TRBD2. J gave up 12 bases and V 4 bases, and 6 bases lay outside the gene matches. From germline, CDR1 is SGHDT and CDR2 YYEEEE. This CDR3 region has 13 residues. CDR3 amino acids: CASSRGLAGAKYF. CDR3 sequence (DNA): TGTGCCAGCAGCCGAGGACTAGCGGGAGCGAAGTACTTC.

In DNA form, the CDR3 reads TGTGCCAGCAGCTTGGCCTATTCCCAGGGCCCCCTCTATGGCTACACCTTC. Translating gives CASSLAYSQGPLYGYTF. This chain uses TRBV5-5 with TRBJ1-2, with D perhaps TRBD1 (5 bases). V shed 0 bases and J shed 4 bases, with 19 bases lying between them. The CDR3 is 17 amino acids. Germline V CDR1 and CDR2: SGHKS, YYEKEE (reference sequence).

V is TRBV5-1 and J is TRBJ2-3; 8 positions match TRBD1. CDR1 and CDR2 (germline): SGHRS, YFSETQ. The CDR3 is 16 amino acids. V dropped 0 bases and J dropped 2; count of bases not matched to a gene: 5. The CDR3 here is CASSLAGGAHTDTQYF. The CDR3 DNA reads TGCGCCAGCAGCTTGGCAGGGGGCGCCCACACAGATACGCAGTATTTT. The full variable domain, in which reference TRBV5-1 and TRBJ2-3 provide the parts outside the CDR3, is KAGVTQTPRYLIKTRGQQVTLSCSPISGHRSVSWYQQTPGQGLQFLFEYFSETQRNKGNFPGRFSGRQFSNSRSEMNVSTLELGDSALYLCASSLAGGAHTDTQYFGPGTRLTVL.

Comment on this clone: Other nucleotide sequences from this sample produce the same CDR3. V gene TRBV2 combines with J gene TRBJ2-7, with TRBD2 as a possible D gene (5 bases). The CDR3 has 14 residues. In germline, CDR1 is SNHLY, CDR2 FYNNEI. V gave up 6 bases and J gave up 5 bases, with 17 bases separating them. The CDR3 here is CASRPLGSKNEQYF. For the CDR3, the DNA is TGTGCCAGCAGGCCACTAGGTTCGAAAAACGAGCAGTACTTC. The variable domain in full, with the rest retrieved from reference TRBV2 and TRBJ2-7, is EPEVTQTPSHQVTQMGQEVILRCVPISNHLYFYWYRQILGQKVEFLVSFYNNEISEKSEIFDDQFSVERPDGSNFTLKIRSTKLEDSAMYFCASRPLGSKNEQYFGPGTRLTVT.

The chain links TRBV7-9 to TRBJ1-1; TRBD1 is a possible D gene (6 bases). The CDR3 has 14 amino acids. CDR1 and CDR2 from the germline V gene are SEHNR and FQNEAQ (reference sequence). The V and J ends lost 3 bases and 3 bases respectively, with 11 bases between them. CDR3 bases: TGTGCCAGCAGCTTTACAGGGAAGGACACTGAAGCTTTCTTT. Amino acid sequence: CASSFTGKDTEAFF.

The V and J genes are TRBV19 and TRBJ1-4; D is possibly TRBD1 (5 bases). In germline, CDR1 is LNHDA, CDR2 SQIVND (reference sequence). V was cut by 10 bases and J by 3 bases, with 18 bases left in between. The CDR3 runs to 15 residues. The CDR3 region has the DNA TGTGCCACCCAACGTCGGGGGGTTCCTAATGAAAAACTGTTTTTT. It encodes CATQRRGVPNEKLFF.

This CDR3 is CASSLALPSEQYF. The DNA of the CDR3 is TGTGCCAGCAGCTTAGCACTCCCCTCCGAGCAGTACTTC. The rearrangement uses TRBV11-2 and TRBJ2-7; D gene ambiguous. Germline CDR1 SGHAT, CDR2 FQNNGV. This CDR3 is built from 13 residues. Trimming shortened V by 1 base and J by 6 bases, and 10 bases separated the two germline ends.

The gene calls are TRBV6-5 and TRBJ2-7; D is ambiguous. Germline CDR1 MNHEY, CDR2 SVGAGI. Trimming removed 6 bases from V and 7 bases from J, with 10 bases in between. The CDR3 spans 11 residues. The CDR3 reads CASRRAHEQYF. As DNA, the CDR3 is TGTGCCAGCAGAAGGGCTCATGAGCAGTACTTC.

The CDR3 coding sequence is TGTGCCTGGAAGAGGACAGGGGGTAGTGCTTTCTTT. Translation gives CAWKRTGGSAFF. The chain uses TRBV30 and TRBJ1-1; 10 bases are shared with TRBD1. In germline, CDR1 is GTSNPN, CDR2 SVGIG (reference sequence). The CDR3 has 12 residues. With 4 bases clipped from V and 11 bases from J, the junction kept 7 bases outside the gene matches.